This T cell receptor (beta chain) was captured by sequencing in a study of memory CD4+ T cells and cytomegalovirus serostatus. The wider study: Healthy Belgian adult donors included about nine CMV-positive and some 24 CMV-negative people. Study-wide points: Suggested: most of the CMV-linked TCR signature lies in CD4+ memory cells.

Only in-frame clones appear in the TCRdb table, and some are missing; sequencing was by immunoSEQ multiplex PCR. The sample includes over 35,000 clones, around three quarters of them seen just once. J was trimmed by 3 bases and V by 0 bases; bases with no gene match: 9. CDR3 size: 17 residues. The germline V gene encodes CDR1 SGHDN and CDR2 FVKESK. Turning to this clone: Its antigen is unidentified.

Single viable CD3+CD4+CD8-CD45RO+ cells were sorted as the memory CD4+ T cells. This TCR was sampled from an adult in good health and CMV-seronegative. Sequencing was carried out using memory CD4+ T cells from blood. The chain couples TRBV14 to TRBJ2-7; 9 bases match TRBD2. In DNA form, the CDR3 reads TGTGCCAGCAGCCAAGAAGCCCCGCTAGCGGGGATCTACGAGCAGTACTTC. Protein product: CASSQEAPLAGIYEQYF.